The 6 T cell receptor beta chains given below trace back to one sample, sequenced in a study of cytomegalovirus exposure and HLA in healthy donors. PCR amplification relied on 60 Vbeta primers (plus 13 Jbeta primers). The method was immunoSEQ multiplex PCR; TCRdb's version includes in-frame clones alone and lacks a portion of them. Among 100,000 to 150,000 clones listed, 81% were seen once. Input material: PBMCs. Every receptor here comes from a man in his late teens or twenties in good health and CMV-seronegative.

The chain uses TRBV5-6 and TRBJ1-3, with 7 bases identical to TRBD1. V shed 1 base, J shed 0 bases, and the junction held 10 bases outside the gene matches. CDR3 length equals 18 residues. Per the germline V gene, CDR1 is SGHDT and CDR2 is YYEEEE. DNA of the CDR3: TGTGCCAGCAGCTTGTCTCTTGCGACAGGGCTCTCTGGAAACACCATATATTTT. Encoded protein: CASSLSLATGLSGNTIYF.

The chain joins TRBV7-2 to TRBJ2-1; D remains ambiguous. CDR1 SGHTA and CDR2 FQGNSA come from the germline V gene. The V and J ends lost 1 base and 8 bases respectively, with 6 bases between them. The CDR3 is 12 residues long. The CDR3 sequence is CASSLVLHEQFF. For the CDR3, the DNA is TGTGCCAGCAGCTTAGTACTACATGAGCAGTTCTTC.

The genes are TRBV27 and TRBJ2-1, with D tentatively TRBD1 (7 bases). Germline CDR1 and CDR2: MNHEY and SMNVEV (reference sequence). The CDR3 runs 15 residues. Trimming removed 8 bases from V and 5 bases from J, with 19 bases in between. The CDR3 bases are TGTGCCAGCGGAAAAGACAGGGAGGCCCACAATGAGCAGTTCTTC. Residues: CASGKDREAHNEQFF.

The chain links TRBV5-6 to TRBJ1-2; D call uncertain. The CDR3 loop spans 13 amino acids. V gave up 1 base and J gave up 4 bases, with 8 bases separating them. CDR1 is SGHDT, CDR2 YYEEEE, per germline. The chain's CDR3 is CASSLNGLYGYTF. The CDR3 DNA follows: TGTGCCAGCAGCTTGAACGGACTCTATGGCTACACCTTC.

The chain joins TRBV7-2 to TRBJ1-6; TRBD1 is a possible D gene (6 bases). In germline, CDR1 is SGHTA, CDR2 FQGNSA. Deletions cut 1 base from V and 7 bases from J, with 14 bases between. The CDR3 is made up of 16 amino acids. The CDR3 DNA reads TGTGCCAGCAGCTTAGAAGGGGGGGAGAGGAATTCACCCCTCCACTTT. Protein product: CASSLEGGERNSPLHF.

The J gene is TRBJ2-2, the V gene TRBV25-1; D ambiguous. V was pared by 1 base and J by 3 bases, with 3 bases between. The CDR3 consists of 13 residues. Germline assignment: CDR1 MGHDK and CDR2 SYGVNS. The CDR3 here is CASSESYTGELFF. The CDR3 nucleotides are TGTGCCAGCAGTGAATCTTACACCGGGGAGCTGTTTTTT.